The rows below give T cell receptor beta chains drawn from one sample of a study of beta chain features in type 1 diabetes. Libraries were prepared by immunoSEQ multiplex PCR; TCRdb keeps only in-frame clonotypes and omits some of them. This repertoire shows about 350,000 clones, around 20% found once; its top ten account for approximately 0.043%. The sample was naive CD4+ T cells from blood. The receptor set was obtained from a woman between 18 and 29 years old in good health. Each CDR3 is given with its conserved first and last residue. A D gene is named only where the DNA matches it firmly. The listing skips clone size in some rows; elsewhere it reads once, few, many or a size class.

TRBJ2-5 TRBV5-4 TRBD1 few CASSWTGGEETQYF TGTGCCAGCAGCTGGACAGGGGGCGAAGAGACCCAGTACTTC
TRBJ2-5 TRBV19 - - CASRVRDSETQYF TGTGCCAGTAGAGTTCGGGACTCGGAGACCCAGTACTTC
TRBJ1-1 TRBV7-2 TRBD1 few CASRGTEMNTEAFF TGTGCCAGCAGAGGGACAGAAATGAACACTGAAGCTTTCTTT
TRBJ1-1 TRBV28 - - CASSLLPTSMNTEAFF TGTGCCAGCAGTCTCCTCCCGACATCCATGAACACTGAAGCTTTCTTT
TRBJ2-3 TRBV14 - - CASSLIAYSTDTQYF TGTGCCAGCAGCCTTATAGCGTACAGCACAGATACGCAGTATTTT
TRBJ1-5 TRBV30 TRBD1 few CAWSKGGLRDSIQPQHF TGTGCCTGGAGTAAAGGGGGCCTCAGGGACTCCATACAGCCCCAGCATTTT
TRBJ1-5 TRBV4-1 TRBD1 - CASSQDQGWQGANQPQHF TGCGCCAGCAGCCAAGATCAGGGTTGGCAGGGGGCGAATCAGCCCCAGCATTTT
TRBJ2-1 TRBV4-2 TRBD2 once CASSQTTSGRTNEQFF TGTGCCAGCAGCCAAACTACTAGCGGGAGAACTAATGAGCAGTTCTTC
TRBJ2-2 TRBV7-9 - - CASSLGIPGVNTGELFF TGTGCCAGCAGCTTAGGGATTCCGGGAGTGAACACCGGGGAGCTGTTTTTT
TRBJ2-5 TRBV12-5 TRBD1 few CASGLGGTVQETQYF TGTGCTAGTGGTTTGGGTGGGACAGTCCAAGAGACCCAGTACTTC
TRBJ2-7 TRBV30 TRBD1 - CALAEGGGSEQYF TGTGCCCTGGCCGAAGGGGGCGGGTCCGAGCAGTACTTC
TRBJ2-5 TRBV5-1 TRBD2 few CASRTFGLAGGETQYF TGCGCCAGCAGAACATTCGGACTAGCGGGAGGGGAGACCCAGTACTTC
TRBJ1-4 TRBV5-1 - few CASSLGAGSTNEKLFF TGCGCCAGCAGCTTGGGAGCAGGGTCAACTAATGAAAAACTGTTTTTT
TRBJ1-2 TRBV7-9 - - CASSLAQGIYGYTF TGTGCCAGCAGCTTAGCCCAGGGTATCTATGGCTACACCTTC
TRBJ2-7 TRBV11-2 TRBD2 few CASSLDLPSGNYEQYF TGTGCCAGCAGCTTAGATCTACCTAGCGGGAACTACGAGCAGTACTTC
TRBJ2-6 TRBV9 - - CASSAFSGANVLTF TGTGCCAGCAGCGCCTTTTCTGGGGCCAACGTCCTGACTTTC
TRBJ1-1 TRBV5-1 TRBD1 few CASSPRDRGRLNTEAFF TGCGCCAGCAGCCCCCGGGACAGGGGGCGGTTGAACACTGAAGCTTTCTTT
TRBJ2-7 TRBV19 - few CASSGLDEQYF TGTGCCAGTAGTGGCTTGGACGAGCAGTACTTC
TRBJ2-5 TRBV11-2 - - CASSLQGRETQYF TGTGCCAGCAGCCTGCAGGGTCGGGAGACCCAGTACTTC
TRBJ2-1 TRBV7-3 TRBD2 - CASSSGTSGYNEQFF TGTGCCAGCAGCTCCGGGACTAGCGGCTACAATGAGCAGTTCTTC
TRBJ2-7 TRBV2 TRBD2 few CASSWRESSYEQYF TGTGCCAGCAGTTGGCGGGAGAGCTCCTACGAGCAGTACTTC
TRBJ2-2 TRBV2 TRBD1 few CASSQQGTGELFF TGTGCCAGCTCCCAACAGGGGACCGGGGAGCTGTTTTTT
TRBJ2-2 TRBV30 - - CAWSQNGAGELFF TGTGCCTGGAGCCAGAATGGAGCCGGGGAGCTGTTTTTT
TRBJ2-5 TRBV7-2 - - CASSHGLAKETQYF TGTGCCAGCAGCCATGGTCTAGCTAAAGAGACCCAGTACTTC
TRBJ2-3 TRBV29-1 TRBD2 - CSVARTSGPTDTQYF TGCAGCGTTGCCAGGACTAGCGGGCCCACAGATACGCAGTATTTT
TRBJ1-1 TRBV29-1 - - CSVGRSLNTEAFF TGCAGCGTTGGGAGAAGTTTGAACACTGAAGCTTTCTTT
TRBJ2-7 TRBV18 TRBD2 few CASSGDYGSYEQYF TGTGCCAGCTCAGGGGACTACGGCTCCTACGAGCAGTACTTC
TRBJ2-6 TRBV30 - few CAWSDPTGLGGANVLTF TGTGCCTGGAGTGATCCCACAGGTCTAGGTGGGGCCAACGTCCTGACTTTC
TRBJ2-5 TRBV7-2 - few CASSYRAGLRETQYF TGTGCCAGCAGCTACAGGGCTGGGCTTAGGGAGACCCAGTACTTC
TRBJ2-5 TRBV5-1 TRBD2 - CASSLDPSGPETQYF TGCGCCAGCAGCTTGGATCCTAGCGGCCCAGAGACCCAGTACTTC
TRBJ2-7 TRBV25-1 TRBD1 - CASSEPGQGGYEQYF TGTGCCAGCAGTGAACCGGGACAGGGAGGCTACGAGCAGTACTTC
TRBJ1-4 TRBV10-3 - - CAISESPRGRVDEKLFF TGTGCCATCAGTGAATCCCCCAGGGGCAGGGTAGATGAAAAACTGTTTTTT
TRBJ2-5 TRBV7-8 TRBD2 few CASSYRTSGFETQYF TGTGCCAGCAGCTACCGGACTAGCGGGTTTGAGACCCAGTACTTC
TRBJ1-1 TRBV30 - few CAWRTGRTEAFF TGTGCCTGGAGAACCGGCAGGACTGAAGCTTTCTTT
TRBJ2-3 TRBV15 TRBD2 - CATSYRTSGSTDTQYF TGTGCCACCAGCTACCGGACTAGCGGAAGCACAGATACGCAGTATTTT
TRBJ2-7 TRBV5-1 TRBD2 few CASSPSGGLAGGVYEQYF TGCGCCAGCAGCCCCTCAGGAGGACTAGCGGGAGGGGTATACGAGCAGTACTTC
TRBJ2-7 TRBV15 TRBD1 few CATSRVRGQNYEQYF TGTGCCACCAGCAGAGTAAGGGGACAGAACTACGAGCAGTACTTC
TRBJ2-7 TRBV7-9 TRBD2 - CASSLAGLEYEQYF TGTGCCAGCAGCTTGGCTGGACTAGAGTACGAGCAGTACTTC